Described below is a single TCR beta chain sequence and its context. What this receptor recognizes is not known. Compared with germline, one end of the junction differs, possibly owing to a read error. Before genomic DNA extraction, conventional CD4+ T cells were isolated from blood as CD25-low CD127-high cells. For repertoire analyses, the comparison group consisted of roughly 8 healthy control donors. Receptor libraries were prepared by the immunoSEQ multiplex PCR assay. Rearranged TCR beta chain products were amplified from genomic DNA of sorted T-cell subsets and sequenced. The authors' analysis ran thus. Repertoire diversity of productive TCR beta rearrangements was quantified using Shannon entropy and Simpson indices. Clonal expansion was assessed by the summed frequency of the 100 most abundant productive TCR beta clonotypes among total reads. A self-reactivity index based on amino acid usage at CDR3beta positions 6 and 7 was applied to the TRB repertoires. Two-way ANOVA was used for repertoire analyses, while Student t or Mann-Whitney tests were used for flow cytometric analyses. Here the immuneACCESS table is served through TCRdb, limited to in-frame sequences with V and J called. Missing clones are a known gap in these copies; in checked studies unresolved V genes cover under half, and the rest lacks a known reason. V, J and clone size are those of that table, while D and trimming were read from the DNA. This sample comprises roughly 29,000 clones, roughly 95% of them detected only once. Clones ranked in the top ten supply approximately 0.17% of the sample.

The data were taken from a study of regulatory and conventional T cells in RAG deficiency (dated 2017 in TCRdb). Notes on the research overall: High-throughput TCR beta sequencing was used to compare the repertoire diversity and composition of Treg, conventional CD4+ and CD8+ T cells between RAG-deficient patients and healthy controls. Broad study findings and their caveats: Markedly lower Shannon entropy and higher Simpson indices were observed in RAG-deficient patients than in control T-cell subpopulations. Sorted CD25-high CD127-low cells from Omenn syndrome patients may represent peripherally activated cells rather than bona fide Treg cells. Compared with controls, Omenn syndrome and CID/AS patients had approximately 92-fold fewer unique TCR beta sequences in Treg cells, but only around 10-fold fewer in the other subsets. For some subjects, some T-cell subset analyses were not performed. Shorter CDR3 lengths were found in all patient T-cell subsets, and >75% Treg-Tconv repertoire overlap at nucleotide and amino acid level was observed in Omenn syndrome patients.

Inclusive of the bounding cysteine and phenylalanine, the CDR3 is 16 residues long. Kept here is only the CDR3 DNA, which spans 48 bases and is read in frame from base 1. The germline V gene (reference sequence) sets CDR1 to SSHAT and CDR2 to FNYEAQ. This sample also belongs to another study, concerning regulatory T cells. The second source states: In the multiplex PCR, 52 forward TRBV primers and 13 reverse TRBJ primers were used, and assay-based and computational corrections were applied for amplification bias. Restricted unique TRB V-J pairs and skewed V and J gene usage were observed in patient repertoires, most markedly in regulatory T cells. The study compared T-cell receptor beta repertoires of sorted regulatory, conventional CD4+ and CD8+ T cells between CD3G-deficient patients and healthy controls. Peripheral blood mononuclear cells were isolated by Ficoll density separation. Rearranged TRB loci were amplified from genomic DNA by multiplex PCR within the immunoSEQ assay. TRB amplicons were sequenced using an Illumina HiSeq platform. Custom algorithms error-filtered the raw sequences and aligned them to reference gene sequences, after which the immunoSEQ online tools were used for analysis. Productive and nonproductive TRB rearrangement frequencies were evaluated among both unique and total sequences. Prism software was used to run t tests, Mann-Whitney tests or two-way ANOVA for comparisons between groups.

This TCR was recovered from a human donor in good health. The chain joins TRBV7-7 to TRBJ2-1; TRBD1 fits 9 bases in the junction. Sequenced material: CD25- CD4+ T cells sorted from blood. The DNA is as follows: TGTGCTAGCAGCTCTGGAGGGACAGGGAAACGGAATGAGCAGTTCTTC. It specifies CASSSGGTGKRNEQFF.